Described below is a single T cell receptor (beta chain) sequence and its context. It has no known antigen specificity. Per-base quality was not reported, and no clone a single base away is much larger than it. The immunoSEQ Assay, a bias-controlled multiplex PCR, was used to amplify TCRbeta CDR3 regions from genomic DNA. In the authors' own workflow: The number of nucleated cells in each sample was estimated by amplification of reference gene primers within the assay. Sequence reads were collapsed and filtered to measure the absolute abundance of every unique TCRbeta CDR3 rearrangement. For each sample, productive Simpson clonality was calculated as the square root of Simpson's diversity index over productive rearrangements. As stored in TCRdb, this immuneACCESS dataset retains in-frame rearrangements with V and J assigned. A fraction of the clones does not appear; measured against another copy, unresolved V genes explain less than half of the discrepancy, and the remainder lacks a known reason. Clone size and the V and J calls come from that table; the DNA yielded D and trimming. The sample table records roughly 280,000 clones; around 83% of these occur just once. The ten largest clonotypes hold around 3.6% of the sample.

Whole blood was collected in K2EDTA tubes by collaborating institutions according to the institutions' own protocols. For TCRbeta analysis, collaborator samples were shipped as frozen whole blood, as isolated PBMCs, or as DNA extracted from either sample type. This record belongs to a study of blood T cell repertoires in COVID-19 (dated by TCRdb to the early 2020s). With regard to the full study: The collaborator samples originated in the United States, Italy and Spain and spanned the acute and convalescent phases of COVID-19. The material from the prospective study consisted of cDNA or gDNA derived from T cells, B-cell-depleted T cells, or PBMCs. Subjects who had been exposed to COVID-19, were actively infected with it, or had recovered from it provided the deeply sampled blood TCRbeta repertoires that made up the dataset. The repertoires were made available in a free public database intended to serve as a resource for research on the immune response to SARS-CoV-2. The samples were drawn from the first 160 participants of the ongoing ImmuneRACE study and from 1,254 subjects provided by 6 global collaborators. Sample metadata almost always included a de-identified subject ID, COVID-19 status, age in years and sex. Where HLA class I and class II types were available, the types were taken from metadata supplied by the sample provider, not from assay-based typing.

Paper-wide results and their limitations: How much clinical and demographic metadata was included differed by source and by participant, and the metadata was provided uncurated.

V gives up 0 bases and J gives up 6 bases, and the segment between their germline ends measures 9 bases. Via the germline V gene, CDR1 is SGHRS and CDR2 YFSETQ. The CDR3 covers 13 residues, taking in both the cysteine and the phenylalanine. This entry keeps only the CDR3 DNA: 39 bases, framed from base 1. The clonotype was recovered from a man younger than 30 with active or convalescent COVID-19. The sequencing sample was made of peripheral blood. The receptor chain draws on TRBV5-1 and TRBJ1-1, with TRBD1 as a weak D call on 5 bases. In nucleotides, the sequence is TGCGCCAGCAGCTTGGCAGCAGGGCCTGAAGCTTTCTTT. Translation gives CASSLAAGPEAFF.